The 31 T cell receptor beta chains listed next were all sequenced from one sample in a study of T cells after yellow fever vaccination. Via MiXCR, TCRdb re-called the 5' RACE reads, giving one row per CDR3 protein. The sample lists under 550,000 distinct CDR3 sequences, roughly 22% occurring once. The input for sequencing was PBMCs, taken around 3 weeks after the first yellow fever vaccination. The receptors shown here come from a young man who received the YFV17D yellow fever vaccine.

This clonotype was observed a few times. This sequence joins TRBV7-2 and TRBJ2-3; 8 bases agree with TRBD2. The V segment lost 5 bases and the J segment 3 bases; nucleotides outside the gene matches: 10. The CDR3 spans 16 residues. CDR1 and CDR2 (germline): SGHTA, FQGNSA. CDR3 DNA sequence: TGTGCCAGCAGCGTCCTCAGCGGGGGTAGGACAGATACGCAGTATTTT. This gives the protein CASSVLSGGRTDTQYF.

The V gene is TRBV6-2 or TRBV6-3, the J gene TRBJ1-1; D gene ambiguous. Trimming cost V 8 bases and J 0 bases, with 16 bases left between them. Germline V gene sequence: CDR1 MNHEY, CDR2 SVGEGT. The CDR3 is 15 residues long. CDR3 amino acids: CASESRTHLNTEAFF. The CDR3 DNA reads TGTGCCAGCGAGTCCCGGACCCACTTGAACACTGAAGCTTTCTTT.

The J gene is TRBJ2-3, the V gene TRBV15; D tentatively reads TRBD1 or TRBD2 (6 bases each). Trimming took 8 bases from V and 1 from J, leaving 16 bases between them. This CDR3 is built from 15 residues. Germline loops: CDR1 LNHNV, CDR2 YYDKDF (reference sequence). CDR3 residues: CATGLWGAGTDTQYF. CDR3 sequence (DNA): TGTGCCACCGGCCTTTGGGGGGCTGGCACAGATACGCAGTATTTT.

In its sample, this clonotype was seen a few times. The chain recombines TRBV11-3 with TRBJ2-3; 9 bases match TRBD2. The V gene's germline CDR1 is SGHNT and CDR2 YENEEA. The CDR3 spans 17 residues. V dropped 2 bases and J dropped 2; count of bases not matched to a gene: 8. DNA for the CDR3: TGTGCCAGCAGCTTATCCCCGACTAGCGGATCCACAGATACGCAGTATTTT. Translating it yields CASSLSPTSGSTDTQYF.

The V call is TRBV6-5, the J call TRBJ2-1; the match to TRBD2 covers 8 bases. V dropped 3 bases and J dropped 8; count of bases not matched to a gene: 6. CDR1 MNHEY and CDR2 SVGAGI come from the germline V gene. The CDR3 totals 14 residues. CDR3 sequence (DNA): TGTGCCAGCAGTTATATCGGGGGGGGCTATGAGCAGTTCTTC. This sequence encodes CASSYIGGGYEQFF.

This clonotype was recorded a few times. The chain combines TRBV27 with TRBJ2-4, with D maybe TRBD2 (5 bases). V was cut by 2 bases and J by 10 bases, with 12 bases left in between. The CDR3 length is 13 residues. Germline V gene lookup returns CDR1 MNHEY and CDR2 SMNVEV (reference sequence). The CDR3 DNA is TGTGCCAGCAGTTTAGAGGGCAGAGGGATTCAGTACTTC. Its protein is CASSLEGRGIQYF.

This clonotype was picked up a small number of times. The chain joins TRBV5-1 to TRBJ2-3, with 7 bases aligning to TRBD2. CDR1 and CDR2 (germline): SGHRS, YFSETQ. The V segment lost 4 bases and the J segment 1 base; nucleotides outside the gene matches: 9. The CDR3 consists of 16 residues. DNA of the CDR3: TGCGCCAGCAGCCCCTGGACCCTAGCGGGCACAGATACGCAGTATTTT. It codes for CASSPWTLAGTDTQYF.

The V and J genes are TRBV6-5 and TRBJ2-1; 9 bases are a match to TRBD2. Germline assignment: CDR1 MNHEY and CDR2 SVGAGI. The CDR3 has 15 amino acids. V lost 0 bases, J lost 4 bases, and 1 base stayed unmatched. Here the CDR3 DNA reads TGTGCCAGCAGTTACTCGCTAGCGGGGTACAATGAGCAGTTCTTC. Protein sequence: CASSYSLAGYNEQFF.

A note on this clonotype: One junction end disagrees with the germline gene, perhaps due to a read error. J is TRBJ2-3 and V is TRBV7-2; weak D call: TRBD2 (6 bases). Germline CDR1 reads SGHTA; CDR2 reads FQGNSA. The CDR3 totals 17 residues. The CDR3 DNA reads as TGTGCCAGCAGCCCCCCCCGCCGGGAGTTTAGCACAGATATGCAGTATTTT. Protein product: CASSPPRREFSTDMQYF.

This clonotype was counted a few times. J is TRBJ2-4 and V is TRBV19, with D perhaps TRBD2 (6 bases). This CDR3 spans 15 amino acids. Per germline, CDR1 LNHDA and CDR2 SQIVND (reference sequence). With 4 bases removed from V and 0 bases from J, the gap between germline ends came to 10 bases. The CDR3, as DNA: TGTGCCAGTAGTACCGGGACTTTAGCCAAAAACATTCAGTACTTC. As protein: CASSTGTLAKNIQYF. Variable domain in full (rest from reference TRBV19 and TRBJ2-4): DGGITQSPKYLFRKEGQNVTLSCEQNLNHDAMYWYRQDPGQGLRLIYYSQIVNDFQKGDIAEGYSVSREKKESFPLTVTSAQKNPTAFYLCASSTGTLAKNIQYFGAGTRLSVL.

The chain couples TRBV5-1 to TRBJ2-1; TRBD2 agrees at 12 bases. CDR3 length: 14 amino acids. In germline, CDR1 is SGHRS, CDR2 YFSETQ. J lost 7 bases, V lost 6 bases, and 5 bases had no gene match. The CDR3, as DNA: TGCGCCAGCACCAGACTAGCGGGGGCTAATGAGCAGTTCTTC. This codes for CASTRLAGANEQFF.

This chain connects TRBV7-2 to TRBJ2-2; TRBD2 is a possible D gene (7 bases). This CDR3 region has 16 residues. Germline loops: CDR1 SGHTA, CDR2 FQGNSA. V was cut by 5 bases and J by 5 bases, with 18 bases left in between. The CDR3 reads CASSPGGGARTGELFF. Written as DNA, the CDR3 is TGTGCCAGCAGCCCCGGAGGGGGGGCCAGGACCGGGGAGCTGTTTTTT.

The chain combines TRBV7-3 with TRBJ2-7; tentative D call: TRBD1 (6 bases). Germline CDR1 and CDR2: SGHTA and FQGTGA. The CDR3 is 15 amino acids. V gave up 8 bases and J gave up 8 bases, with 25 bases separating them. The CDR3 loop is CASQSLVNRDAKQYV. The CDR3 DNA reads TGTGCCAGCCAAAGTCTGGTAAACAGGGACGCGAAGCAGTACGTC.

The chain recombines TRBV4-3 with TRBJ2-1, with D uncertain. Trimming cost V 3 bases and J 5 bases, with 14 bases left between them. Per germline, CDR1 LGHNA and CDR2 YSLEER. This CDR3 region has 15 residues. CDR3 nucleotide sequence: TGCGCCAGCAGCCACGACCCGGGCCCCGACAATGAGCAGTTCTTC. This gives the protein CASSHDPGPDNEQFF.

This clonotype was seen a handful of times. The CDR3 reads CASSHGLPSNYNEQFF. Written as DNA, the CDR3 is TGCGCCAGCAGCCACGGACTACCCTCGAACTACAATGAGCAGTTCTTC. V gene TRBV5-1 combines with J gene TRBJ2-1; weak D call: TRBD2 (6 bases). The germline CDR1 and CDR2 sequences are SGHRS and YFSETQ. V gave up 4 bases and J gave up 3 bases, with 17 bases separating them. CDR3 length: 16 residues. The whole variable domain, filled in from reference TRBV5-1 and TRBJ2-1, reads KAGVTQTPRYLIKTRGQQVTLSCSPISGHRSVSWYQQTPGQGLQFLFEYFSETQRNKGNFPGRFSGRQFSNSRSEMNVSTLELGDSALYLCASSHGLPSNYNEQFFGPGTRLTVL.

The sample holds a few counts of this clonotype. The chain combines TRBV27 with TRBJ2-7; D is perhaps TRBD1 (6 bases). The CDR3 contains 15 residues. Germline CDR1 MNHEY, CDR2 SMNVEV (reference sequence). The V end lost 8 bases, the J end lost 3 bases, and 20 bases lay between the germline ends. Here the CDR3 reads CASSRQGQPYYEQYF. CDR3 DNA sequence: TGTGCCAGCTCACGGCAGGGACAACCTTACTACGAGCAGTACTTC.

This sequence joins TRBV28 and TRBJ1-4; 7 bases fit TRBD1. Trimming cost V 7 bases and J 7 bases; bases outside gene matches: 6. The CDR3 is 13 amino acids. Germline V gives CDR1 MDHEN, CDR2 SYDVKM. CDR3 region: CASKSGQSEKLFF. The CDR3 DNA sequence: TGTGCCAGCAAGTCGGGACAGAGTGAAAAACTGTTTTTT.

This clonotype was seen only a few times. The J gene is TRBJ1-2, the V gene TRBV5-4; 7 bases are a match to TRBD1. CDR3 size: 15 residues. V dropped 2 bases and J dropped 2; count of bases not matched to a gene: 6. CDR1 is SGHNT, CDR2 YYREEE, per germline (reference sequence). The CDR3 sequence is CASSFRQGINYGYTF. In nucleotides, the CDR3 is TGTGCCAGCAGCTTTCGACAGGGAATAAACTATGGCTACACCTTC.

Only a few counts were recorded for this clonotype. The chain carries TRBV6-5 and TRBJ2-6; D is unresolved. V was pared by 3 bases and J by 4 bases, with 7 bases between. Germline V gene data show CDR1 as MNHEY and CDR2 as SVGAGI. The CDR3 covers 14 residues. Here the CDR3 reads CASSYVTGANVLTF. The CDR3 nucleotides are TGTGCCAGCAGTTATGTTACGGGGGCCAACGTCCTGACTTTC.

This chain joins TRBV20-1 and TRBJ2-6; a possible D gene is TRBD1 (5 bases). In germline, CDR1 is DFQATT, CDR2 SNEGSKA (reference sequence). The CDR3 is made up of 13 amino acids. V was clipped by 6 bases and J by 3 bases, with 9 bases between them. DNA for the CDR3: TGCAGTGCCCCAGGGTTTGGGGCCAACGTCCTGACTTTC. Translated, it gives CSAPGFGANVLTF.

The chain employs TRBV5-6 and TRBJ2-2; D not certain. This CDR3 region has 14 residues. Germline V CDR1 and CDR2: SGHDT, YYEEEE. Trimming removed 2 bases at V and 3 bases at J, with 8 bases between. CDR3: CASSFVQDTGELFF. The CDR3 DNA reads as TGTGCCAGCAGCTTCGTCCAGGACACCGGGGAGCTGTTTTTT.

This sequence joins TRBV15 and TRBJ2-1; 9 bases map to TRBD1. Germline values: CDR1 LNHNV, CDR2 YYDKDF (reference sequence). The CDR3 is 12 residues long. The junction had 5 bases not matched to a gene; V was cut back by 5 bases and J by 12 bases. The CDR3 DNA is TGTGCCACCAGCCACAGGGGGCTTGGGCAGTTCTTC. It specifies CATSHRGLGQFF.

The gene calls are TRBV7-9 and TRBJ2-2, with D perhaps TRBD1 (5 bases). Germline V lookup: CDR1 SEHNR, CDR2 FQNEAQ (reference sequence). CDR3 length: 16 amino acids. V lost 3 bases and J 4 bases, leaving 15 bases between the germline ends. CDR3 sequence reads: CASSFARGSLTGELFF. CDR3 nucleotides: TGTGCCAGCAGCTTCGCTAGGGGCAGTCTCACCGGGGAGCTGTTTTTT.

There are many counts of this clonotype. The chain recombines TRBV7-3 with TRBJ2-2; D remains ambiguous. CDR3 length equals 12 residues. In germline, CDR1 is SGHTA, CDR2 FQGTGA. Trimming took 5 bases from V and 5 from J, leaving 6 bases between them. The CDR3 DNA follows: TGTGCCAGCAGCACTGATACCGGGGAGCTGTTTTTT. Translation: CASSTDTGELFF.

This clonotype appeared a few times. This rearrangement joins TRBV20-1 to TRBJ1-1; D is uncertain. The CDR3 sequence is 15 residues long. V was trimmed by 2 bases and J by 0 bases, leaving 13 bases between them. Looked up from germline, CDR1 is DFQATT and CDR2 is SNEGSKA (reference sequence). The DNA of the CDR3 is TGCAGTGCTAGACGGAACCTGATCATGAACACTGAAGCTTTCTTT. Protein: CSARRNLIMNTEAFF.

In its sample, this clonotype was seen many times. The rearrangement links TRBV27 to TRBJ2-1; either TRBD1 or TRBD2 may supply D (5 bases each). This CDR3 is 12 amino acids long. The V gene's germline CDR1 is MNHEY and CDR2 SMNVEV (reference sequence). The V gene lost 2 bases and the J gene lost 10 bases, with 9 bases spanning the gap. DNA for the CDR3: TGTGCCAGCAGTTTAGGGGGATACGAGCAGTTCTTC. Its translation: CASSLGGYEQFF.

The chain uses TRBV4-3 and TRBJ2-7, with a weak D call TRBD2 (6 bases). Trimming took 0 bases from V and 4 from J, leaving 10 bases between them. Germline V gives CDR1 LGHNA, CDR2 YSLEER. The CDR3 runs 14 residues. This CDR3 is CASSQELLAYEQYF. DNA of the CDR3: TGCGCCAGCAGCCAAGAGTTACTAGCATACGAGCAGTACTTC.

This clonotype was detected only a few times. The CDR3 region is CAISEGAGTGELFF. The CDR3 region has the DNA TGTGCCATCAGTGAAGGGGCGGGGACCGGGGAGCTGTTTTTT. The V and J genes are TRBV10-3 and TRBJ2-2; a possible D gene is TRBD2 (6 bases). The CDR3 extends over 14 amino acids. CDR1 and CDR2 (germline): ENHRY, SYGVKD. V was shortened by 3 bases and J by 5 bases, with 10 bases between the two germline ends.

At least ten counts were recorded for this clonotype. The chain uses TRBV5-5 and TRBJ2-3, with D tentatively TRBD2 (6 bases). Trimming left V 4 bases short and J 2 bases short, with 14 bases between. CDR3 length equals 15 residues. Per germline, CDR1 SGHKS and CDR2 YYEKEE (reference sequence). In DNA form, the CDR3 reads TGTGCCAGCAGCATACCTCGGGGGACCACAGATACGCAGTATTTT. This encodes CASSIPRGTTDTQYF.

In its sample, this clonotype was seen a few times. The gene calls are TRBV6-1 and TRBJ2-5; 8 bases are a match to TRBD1. The germline CDR1 and CDR2 sequences are MNHNS and SASEGT. J gave up 4 bases and V 6 bases, and 7 bases lay outside the gene matches. The CDR3 covers 14 residues. CDR3 DNA: TGTGCCAGCAGGACAGGGGTAGCTGGAGAGACCCAGTACTTC. Translation gives CASRTGVAGETQYF.

The genes are TRBV27 and TRBJ1-5; D is unresolved. Germline CDR1 MNHEY, CDR2 SMNVEV (reference sequence). The CDR3 is made up of 15 amino acids. V lost 8 bases and J lost 7, with 21 bases in between. The CDR3 DNA sequence: TGTGCCAGCTCGTCCGGAGGGCTAGGTAAACAGCCCCAGCATTTT. This sequence encodes CASSSGGLGKQPQHF.